Listed below are T cell receptor beta chains from one sample, sequenced in a study. TCRdb reprocessed the 5' RACE reads via MiXCR and lists one record per CDR3 protein. Altogether approximately 40,000 distinct CDR3 sequences are present, roughly 30% being singletons, with the ten largest covering approximately 4.1%. Sequenced sample: tumor-infiltrating memory CD4+ T cells sorted from the breast tumor. The receptor source for this set is a female donor with breast cancer. Each CDR3 is given with its conserved first and last residue. D genes are given only for firm matches. A clone size is listed for some rows: how often the clone was seen (once, few, many), or a class if it is expanded.

J gene: TRBJ1-5
clone size: NA
D gene: NA
V gene: TRBV28
CDR3 protein: CASSLQGGGNQPQHF
CDR3 DNA: TGTGCCAGCAGTTTACAGGGTGGGGGCAACCAGCCCCAGCATTTT

J gene: TRBJ2-7
clone size: NA
D gene: NA
V gene: TRBV7-9
CDR3 protein: CASSESSYEQYF
CDR3 DNA: TGTGCCAGCAGCGAAAGCTCCTACGAGCAGTACTTC

J gene: TRBJ2-7
clone size: NA
D gene: NA
V gene: TRBV27
CDR3 protein: CASSSPQGLGIYEQYF
CDR3 DNA: TGTGCCAGCAGTTCGCCGCAAGGGTTGGGGATTTACGAGCAGTACTTC

J gene: TRBJ1-1
clone size: few
D gene: NA
V gene: TRBV7-9
CDR3 protein: CASSWKGGLNTEAFF
CDR3 DNA: TGTGCCAGCAGCTGGAAAGGGGGGTTAAACACTGAAGCTTTCTTT

J gene: TRBJ2-2
clone size: few
D gene: TRBD1
V gene: TRBV29-1
CDR3 protein: CSVYGTGNTGELFF
CDR3 DNA: TGCAGCGTTTATGGGACAGGGAACACCGGGGAGCTGTTTTTT

J gene: TRBJ1-5
clone size: NA
D gene: NA
V gene: TRBV20-1
CDR3 protein: CSATLRTDQPQHF
CDR3 DNA: TGCAGTGCTACCCTTCGGACGGATCAGCCCCAGCATTTT

J gene: TRBJ1-2
clone size: many
D gene: NA
V gene: TRBV4-2
CDR3 protein: CASSQAWEDGYTF
CDR3 DNA: TGTGCCAGCAGCCAGGCCTGGGAGGATGGCTACACCTTC

J gene: TRBJ2-5
clone size: NA
D gene: NA
V gene: TRBV5-1
CDR3 protein: CASSPREGKETQYF
CDR3 DNA: TGCGCCAGCAGCCCCCGAGAGGGGAAAGAGACCCAGTACTTC

J gene: TRBJ2-6
clone size: NA
D gene: TRBD1
V gene: TRBV9
CDR3 protein: CASSDDRAGANVLTF
CDR3 DNA: TGTGCCAGCAGCGACGACAGGGCTGGGGCCAACGTCCTGACTTTC

J gene: TRBJ2-7
clone size: few
D gene: TRBD1
V gene: TRBV5-6
CDR3 protein: CASSRDRVYEQYF
CDR3 DNA: TGTGCCAGCAGCCGGGACAGGGTTTACGAGCAGTACTTC

J gene: TRBJ2-1
clone size: NA
D gene: TRBD1
V gene: TRBV25-1
CDR3 protein: CASSDDRASWSFDEQFF
CDR3 DNA: TGTGCCAGCAGTGATGACAGGGCTTCGTGGAGTTTTGATGAGCAGTTCTTC

J gene: TRBJ2-7
clone size: few
D gene: NA
V gene: TRBV5-4
CDR3 protein: CASSLGGRSAYEQYF
CDR3 DNA: TGTGCCAGCAGCTTGGGTGGACGCTCAGCCTACGAGCAGTACTTC